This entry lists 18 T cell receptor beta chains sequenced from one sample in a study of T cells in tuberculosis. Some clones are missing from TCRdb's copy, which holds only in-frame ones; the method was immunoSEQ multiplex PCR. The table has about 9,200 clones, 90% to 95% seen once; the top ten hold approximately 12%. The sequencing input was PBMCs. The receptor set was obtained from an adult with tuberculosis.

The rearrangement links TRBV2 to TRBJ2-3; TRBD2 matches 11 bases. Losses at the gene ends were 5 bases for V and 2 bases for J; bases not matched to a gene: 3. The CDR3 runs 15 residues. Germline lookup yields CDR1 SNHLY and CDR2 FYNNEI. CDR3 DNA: TGTGCCAGCAGTCCTAGCGGGGGGAACACAGATACGCAGTATTTT. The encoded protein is CASSPSGGNTDTQYF.

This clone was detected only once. The CDR3 nucleotides read TGTGCCAGTAGTCTCTTAGCGGGGGGGCTTCATGAGCAGTTCTTC. Protein product: CASSLLAGGLHEQFF. The rearrangement uses TRBV19 and TRBJ2-1, with TRBD2 matching over 11 bases. Germline loops: CDR1 LNHDA, CDR2 SQIVND (reference sequence). This CDR3 contains 15 residues. The V and J ends lost 5 bases and 8 bases, in that order; junction bases with no gene match: 8.

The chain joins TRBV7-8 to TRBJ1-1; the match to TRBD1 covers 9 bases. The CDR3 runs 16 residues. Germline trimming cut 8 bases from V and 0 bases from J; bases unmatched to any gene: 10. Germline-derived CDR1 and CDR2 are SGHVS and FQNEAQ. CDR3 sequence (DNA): TGTGCCAGCTCACAGGGGGCTATGCTAATGAACACTGAAGCTTTCTTT. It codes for CASSQGAMLMNTEAFF. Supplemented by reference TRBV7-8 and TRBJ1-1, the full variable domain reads GAGVSQSPRYKVAKRGQDVALRCDPISGHVSLFWYQQALGQGPEFLTYFQNEAQLDKSGLPSDRFFAERPEGSVSTLKIQRTQQEDSAVYLCASSQGAMLMNTEAFFGQGTRLTVV.

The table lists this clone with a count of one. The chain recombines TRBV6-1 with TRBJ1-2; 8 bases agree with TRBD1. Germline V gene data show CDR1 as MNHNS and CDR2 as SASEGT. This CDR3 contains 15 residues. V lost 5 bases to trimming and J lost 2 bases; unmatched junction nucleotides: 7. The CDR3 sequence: CASSFTTGVNYGYTF. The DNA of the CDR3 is TGTGCCAGCAGTTTTACGACAGGGGTGAACTATGGCTACACCTTC.

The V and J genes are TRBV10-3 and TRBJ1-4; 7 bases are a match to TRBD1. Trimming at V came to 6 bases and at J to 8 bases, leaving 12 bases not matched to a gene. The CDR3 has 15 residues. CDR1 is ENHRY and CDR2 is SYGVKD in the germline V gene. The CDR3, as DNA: TGTGCCATCAGCGATTCTAGGGGGCTCGGGGAAAAACTGTTTTTT. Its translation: CAISDSRGLGEKLFF.

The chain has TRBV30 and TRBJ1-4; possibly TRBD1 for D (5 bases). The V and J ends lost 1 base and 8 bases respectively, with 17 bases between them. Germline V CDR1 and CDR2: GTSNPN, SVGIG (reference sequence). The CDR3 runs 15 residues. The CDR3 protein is CAWSGFPGRGEKLFF. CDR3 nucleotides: TGTGCCTGGAGTGGTTTTCCAGGGAGGGGAGAAAAACTGTTTTTT.

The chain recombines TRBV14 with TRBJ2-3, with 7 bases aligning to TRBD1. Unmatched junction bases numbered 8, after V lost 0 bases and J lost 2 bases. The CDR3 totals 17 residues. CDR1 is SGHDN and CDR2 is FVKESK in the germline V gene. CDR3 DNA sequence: TGTGCCAGCAGCCAAGAATTGGGCAGGGGGACCACAGATACGCAGTATTTT. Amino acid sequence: CASSQELGRGTTDTQYF.

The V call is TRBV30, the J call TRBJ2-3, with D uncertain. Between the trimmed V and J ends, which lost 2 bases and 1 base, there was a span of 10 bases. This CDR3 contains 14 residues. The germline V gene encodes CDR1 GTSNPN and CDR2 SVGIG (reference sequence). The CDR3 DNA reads TGTGCCTGGAGTTGGCTGTTGGGCACAGATACGCAGTATTTT. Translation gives CAWSWLLGTDTQYF.

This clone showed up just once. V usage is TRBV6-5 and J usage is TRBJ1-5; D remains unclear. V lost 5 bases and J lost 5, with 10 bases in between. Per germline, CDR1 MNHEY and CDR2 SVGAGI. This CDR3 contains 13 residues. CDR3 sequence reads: CASSEAGDQPQHF. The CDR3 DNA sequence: TGTGCCAGCAGTGAGGCGGGAGATCAGCCCCAGCATTTT.

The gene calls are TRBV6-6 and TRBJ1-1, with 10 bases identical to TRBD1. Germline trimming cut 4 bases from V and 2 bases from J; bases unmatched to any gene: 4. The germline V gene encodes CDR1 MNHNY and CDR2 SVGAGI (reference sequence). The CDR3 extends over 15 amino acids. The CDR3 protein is CASSLKTGGNTEAFF. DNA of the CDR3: TGTGCCAGCAGTTTAAAGACAGGGGGCAACACTGAAGCTTTCTTT.

The CDR3 DNA sequence: TGTGCCAGCAGTTACTTCGGGTTGATGAACACTGAAGCTTTCTTT. This encodes CASSYFGLMNTEAFF. The chain links TRBV6-5 to TRBJ1-1; D gene uncertain. The CDR3 consists of 15 residues. Per the germline V gene, CDR1 is MNHEY and CDR2 is SVGAGI. The V gene lost 1 base and the J gene lost 0 bases, with 9 bases spanning the gap.

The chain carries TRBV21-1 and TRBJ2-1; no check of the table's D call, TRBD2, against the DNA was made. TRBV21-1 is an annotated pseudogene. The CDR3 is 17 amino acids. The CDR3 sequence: CASSKETGLRAHNEQFF. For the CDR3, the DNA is TGTGCCAGCAGCAAAGAAACCGGACTTCGAGCACACAATGAGCAGTTCTTC.

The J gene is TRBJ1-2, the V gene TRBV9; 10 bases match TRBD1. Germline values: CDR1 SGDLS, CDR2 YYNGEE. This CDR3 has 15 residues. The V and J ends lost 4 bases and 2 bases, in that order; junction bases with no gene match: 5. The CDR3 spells CASSTQTGGNYGYTF. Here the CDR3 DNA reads TGTGCCAGCAGCACGCAGACAGGGGGCAACTATGGCTACACCTTC.

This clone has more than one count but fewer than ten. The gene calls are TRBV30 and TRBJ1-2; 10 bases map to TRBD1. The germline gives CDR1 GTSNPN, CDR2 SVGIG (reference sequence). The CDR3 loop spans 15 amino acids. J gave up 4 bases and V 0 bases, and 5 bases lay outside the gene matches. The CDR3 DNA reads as TGTGCCTGGAGTGTAGGGGACAGGGGAGGCTATGGCTACACCTTC. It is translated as CAWSVGDRGGYGYTF. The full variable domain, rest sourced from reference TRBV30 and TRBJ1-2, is SQTIHQWPATLVQPVGSPLSLECTVEGTSNPNLYWYRQAAGRGLQLLFYSVGIGQISSEVPQNLSASRPQDRQFILSSKKLLLSDSGFYLCAWSVGDRGGYGYTFGSGTRLTVV.

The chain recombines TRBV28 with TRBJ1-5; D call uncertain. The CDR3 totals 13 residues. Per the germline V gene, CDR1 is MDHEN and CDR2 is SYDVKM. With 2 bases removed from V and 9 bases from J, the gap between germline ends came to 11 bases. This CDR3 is CASSLPLFRPQHF. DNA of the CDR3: TGTGCCAGCAGTTTACCCCTATTCCGGCCCCAGCATTTT.

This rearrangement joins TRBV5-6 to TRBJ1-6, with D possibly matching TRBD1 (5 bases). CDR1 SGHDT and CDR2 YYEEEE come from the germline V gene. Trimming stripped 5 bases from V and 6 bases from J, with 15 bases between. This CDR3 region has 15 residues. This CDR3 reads CASRRSGYSNSPLHF. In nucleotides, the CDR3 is TGTGCCAGCAGACGATCAGGGTATTCTAATTCACCCCTCCACTTT.

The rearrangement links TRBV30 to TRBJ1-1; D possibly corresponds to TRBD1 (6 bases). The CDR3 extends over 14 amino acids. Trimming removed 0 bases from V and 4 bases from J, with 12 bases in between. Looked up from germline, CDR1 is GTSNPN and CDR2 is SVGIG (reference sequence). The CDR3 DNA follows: TGTGCCTGGAGTGTGGGGGGGGCCCGCACTGAAGCTTTCTTT. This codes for CAWSVGGARTEAFF.

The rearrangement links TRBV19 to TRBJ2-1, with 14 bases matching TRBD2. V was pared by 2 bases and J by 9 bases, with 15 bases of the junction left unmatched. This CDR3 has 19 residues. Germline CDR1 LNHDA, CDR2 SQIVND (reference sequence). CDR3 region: CASSILAPTSGRGSPEQFF. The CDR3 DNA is TGTGCCAGTAGTATACTCGCCCCGACTAGCGGGAGGGGGTCGCCTGAGCAGTTCTTC.